This TCR beta chain emerged from a study of cytomegalovirus exposure and HLA in healthy donors. Healthy people donating bone marrow made up the donors. Notes on the study in general: Later on, an analysis found that several of the most significant clusters appeared to be linked to common viral pathogens, which included parvovirus B19. Later on, an analysis showed TCR association rates differing by HLA locus, with DRB1 the most and HLA-C the fewest. For TCR beta chains, V- and J-gene trimming was later linked to a missense DCLRE1C variant.

As regards this clone: Antigen unknown.

Primers for the PCR totalled 60 Vbeta and 13 Jbeta. The protocol was immunoSEQ multiplex PCR, while the TCRdb copy is restricted to in-frame clones and leaves out a portion. The sample yields approximately 37,000 clones, around 74% seen once. Sequencing input: PBMCs. The TCR sequence derives from a man younger than 40 in good health and CMV-seronegative.

In nucleotides, the CDR3 is TGTGCCAGCAGTGGTGAGGGAGGGCCTCGAGAGACCCAGTACTTC. Protein product: CASSGEGGPRETQYF. The chain employs TRBV2 and TRBJ2-5; 7 bases map to TRBD2. The CDR3 totals 15 residues. V gave up 4 bases and J gave up 4 bases; unmatched junction bases: 9. Germline assignment: CDR1 SNHLY and CDR2 FYNNEI.